This TCR beta chain derives from a study of CD8 T cells in Susac syndrome. Reverse transcription of roughly 0.5 to 1 ug RNA was carried out with random hexamers. TCRdb re-derived calls from the immunoSEQ multiplex PCR reads in MiXCR, one entry per CDR3 protein. The sample contains more than 150,000 distinct CDR3 sequences, around 90% of which appear only once. The CDR3 length is 14 residues. Germline values: CDR1 MGHRA, CDR2 YSYEKL. V lost 5 bases, J lost 5 bases, and 10 bases lay in between. The sequence derives from a human donor in good health. The chain combines TRBV4-1 with TRBJ1-6, with TRBD1 as a possible D gene (6 bases). Source material: CD4+ T cells from PBMCs. CDR3 nucleotides: TGCGCCAGCAGCTCTTGGGACAATAATTCACCCCTCCACTTT. Translation: CASSSWDNNSPLHF.